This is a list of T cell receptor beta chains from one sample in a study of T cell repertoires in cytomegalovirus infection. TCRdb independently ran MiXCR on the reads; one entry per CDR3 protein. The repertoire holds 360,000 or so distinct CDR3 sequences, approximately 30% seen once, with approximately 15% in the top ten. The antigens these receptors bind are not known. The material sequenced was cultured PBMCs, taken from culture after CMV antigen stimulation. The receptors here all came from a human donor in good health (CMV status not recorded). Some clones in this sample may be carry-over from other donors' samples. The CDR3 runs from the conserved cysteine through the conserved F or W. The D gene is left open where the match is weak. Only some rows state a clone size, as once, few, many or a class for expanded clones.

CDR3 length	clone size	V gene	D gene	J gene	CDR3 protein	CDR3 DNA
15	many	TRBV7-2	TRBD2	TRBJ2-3	CASSLDGRAGDTQYF	TGTGCCAGCAGCTTAGACGGGAGGGCCGGAGATACGCAGTATTTT
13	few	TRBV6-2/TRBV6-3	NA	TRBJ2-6	CASSPTGANVLTF	TGTGCCAGCAGTCCGACAGGGGCCAACGTCCTGACTTTC
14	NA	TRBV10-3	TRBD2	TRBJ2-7	CAIRPGLAGYEQYF	TGTGCCATCAGGCCGGGACTAGCGGGCTACGAGCAGTACTTC
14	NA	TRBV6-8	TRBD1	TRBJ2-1	CASRTGGAVVLQFF	TGTGCCAGCAGGACAGGGGGCGCGGTAGTTTTGCAGTTCTTC
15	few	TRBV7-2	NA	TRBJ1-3	CASSLRGTLGNTIYF	TGTGCCAGCAGCCTTCGCGGGACCCTCGGAAACACCATATATTTT
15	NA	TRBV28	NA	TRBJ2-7	CASTPRGGRNHEQYF	TGTGCCAGCACGCCGCGAGGGGGGAGGAACCACGAGCAGTACTTC
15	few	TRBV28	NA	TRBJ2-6	CASSFRTTGANVLTF	TGTGCCAGCAGCTTCCGGACCACCGGGGCCAACGTCCTGACTTTC
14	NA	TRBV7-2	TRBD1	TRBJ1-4	CASSRGQGGEKLFF	TGTGCCAGCAGCCGCGGACAGGGTGGGGAAAAACTGTTTTTT
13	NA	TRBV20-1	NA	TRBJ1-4	CSARGKANEKLFF	TGCAGTGCGCGGGGGAAGGCTAATGAAAAACTGTTTTTT
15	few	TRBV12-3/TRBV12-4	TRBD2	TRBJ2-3	CASSPLAGGPGTQYF	TGTGCCAGCAGTCCTCTAGCGGGAGGGCCAGGTACGCAGTATTTT
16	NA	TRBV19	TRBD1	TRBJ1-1	CASSIGRGLLNTEAFF	TGTGCCAGTAGTATAGGAAGGGGGCTGCTGAACACTGAAGCTTTCTTT
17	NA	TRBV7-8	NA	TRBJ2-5	CASSLIGRGGLQETQYF	TGTGCCAGCAGCTTAATCGGTCGCGGCGGGCTCCAAGAGACCCAGTACTTC
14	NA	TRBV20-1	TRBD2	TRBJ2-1	CSAIAGVLYNEQFF	TGCAGTGCTATAGCGGGAGTCCTCTACAATGAGCAGTTCTTC
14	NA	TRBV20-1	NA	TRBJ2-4	CSARASERKDIQYF	TGCAGTGCTAGGGCTAGCGAGAGGAAGGACATTCAGTACTTC
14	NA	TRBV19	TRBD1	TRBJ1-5	CASTGQGDNQPQHF	TGTGCCAGTACTGGACAGGGCGACAATCAGCCCCAGCATTTT
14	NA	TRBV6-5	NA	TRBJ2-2	CASKSPLNTGELFF	TGTGCCAGCAAAAGCCCCTTGAACACCGGGGAGCTGTTTTTT
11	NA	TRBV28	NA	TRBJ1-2	CARSGEEAGSF	TGTGCCAGGTCAGGGGAGGAGGCTGGGTCCTTC
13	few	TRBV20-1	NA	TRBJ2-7	CSARETLDYEQYF	TGCAGTGCTAGAGAGACCCTAGACTACGAGCAGTACTTC
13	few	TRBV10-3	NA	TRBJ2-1	CAIRGLVPNEQFF	TGTGCCATCAGGGGTTTAGTCCCCAATGAGCAGTTCTTC
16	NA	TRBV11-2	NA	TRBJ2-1	CASSLGASGEGDDQFF	TGTGCCAGCAGCTTAGGTGCTAGCGGAGAGGGGGATGATCAGTTCTTC
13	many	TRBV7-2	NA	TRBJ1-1	CASSLARVREAFF	TGTGCCAGCAGCTTAGCAAGGGTAAGGGAAGCTTTCTTT
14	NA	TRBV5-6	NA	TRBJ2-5	CASSWDIIKETQYF	TGTGCCAGCAGCTGGGACATAATCAAAGAGACCCAGTACTTC
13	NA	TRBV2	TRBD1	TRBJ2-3	CASNRGDSDTQYF	TGTGCCAGCAACAGGGGGGACTCAGATACGCAGTATTTT
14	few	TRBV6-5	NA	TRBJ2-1	CASSYSYRHNEQFF	TGTGCCAGCAGTTACTCGTATCGTCACAATGAGCAGTTCTTC
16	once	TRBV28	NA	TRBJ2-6	CASSPGSGSGANVLTF	TGTGCCAGCAGCCCAGGGTCCGGCTCTGGGGCCAACGTCCTGACTTTC
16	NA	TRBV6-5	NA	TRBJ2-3	CASSYSIGDYPMTQYF	TGTGCCAGCAGTTACTCGATAGGAGACTACCCTATGACGCAGTATTTT